This TCR beta chain was found in a study of CD8 T cells in ankylosing spondylitis. The CDR3 consists of 14 residues. The V end was cut by 5 bases, the J end by 6 bases, with 16 bases between. Germline CDR1 and CDR2: LGHDT and YNNKEL (reference sequence). This clonotype has at least ten counts. TCRdb independently ran MiXCR on the 5' RACE reads; one entry per CDR3 protein. The sample carries about 170,000 distinct CDR3 sequences, approximately 16% recorded once. The rearrangement links TRBV3-1 to TRBJ1-2; D is perhaps TRBD1 (6 bases). This sequence was found in a male donor with ankylosing spondylitis or in good health (not recorded which). The source material was blood, either unsorted or a sorted T cell fraction (not recorded which). The CDR3 coding sequence is TGTGCCAGCAGCAACAGGGTCTGGGCTGATGGCTACACCTTC. Translation gives CASSNRVWADGYTF.